This T cell receptor beta chain was obtained from a study of cytomegalovirus exposure and HLA in healthy donors. Study-wide points: Further analysis, carried out later, found HLA-associated TCR beta chains more clonally expanded than equally common other chains. Many donors carried some public TCRs, although rarity characterized most TCR sequences. HLA alleles were associated with 15,000 to 20,000 TCR beta sequences in a later analysis at 0.05 false discovery rate.

Germline CDR1 is LGHNA and CDR2 is YNFKEQ. V was clipped by 4 bases and J by 4 bases; unmatched bases: 6. This CDR3 region has 16 residues. As for this clone: Antigen specificity is unknown.

The PCR ran on 60 Vbeta and 13 Jbeta primers. In the authors' methods: It was a later analysis that counted 83 million or so unique TCR beta chains, of which some 9.9 million were shared. Generated by immunoSEQ multiplex PCR, the TCRdb table keeps only in-frame clones and is missing some. V and J calls and clone size follow that table, whereas D and trimming were derived from the DNA. Reported are some 80,000 clones; the ten largest clones contain around 1.1%. Sequencing used PBMCs. The clonotype originates from a young woman in good health and CMV-seronegative. The V gene is TRBV4-2, the J gene TRBJ2-1; TRBD2 agrees at 11 bases. The CDR3 coding sequence is TGTGCCAGCAGCCGGACGACTAGCGGGAATTACAATGAGCAGTTCTTC. Its translation is CASSRTTSGNYNEQFF.